These T cell receptor beta chains were read from a single sample in a study of T-cell reconstitution after alpha-beta-depleted transplantation in children. TCRdb re-derived calls from the PCR reads in MiXCR, one entry per CDR3 protein. The repertoire holds some 200,000 distinct CDR3 sequences, with over 5.5% as singletons. The sample consisted of PBMCs from the stem cell graft donor, taken from the stem cell graft. These receptor sequences come from a human donor who donated a stem cell graft to a child with Wiskott-Aldrich syndrome. Each CDR3 is given with its conserved first and last residue. A D gene is named only where the DNA matches it firmly. The size field is filled for only some rows; it gives once, few, many or a size class.

abundance,d_gene,v_gene,j_gene,CDR3aa,CDR3nt
NA,TRBD2,TRBV7-9,TRBJ2-7,CASSPHASGRANEQYF,TGTGCCAGCAGTCCGCACGCTAGCGGGAGGGCGAACGAGCAGTACTTC
many,NA,TRBV4-3,TRBJ2-7,CASSQAKGSSYEQYF,TGCGCCAGCAGCCAAGCTAAGGGCAGCTCCTACGAGCAGTACTTC
NA,NA,TRBV11-2,TRBJ2-5,CASSPARGRFEETQYF,TGTGCCAGCAGCCCCGCCCGGGGCAGGTTCGAAGAGACCCAGTACTTC
many,NA,TRBV2,TRBJ2-2,CASSTLRELFF,TGTGCCAGCAGCACCTTGCGGGAGCTGTTTTTT
many,NA,TRBV12-3/TRBV12-4,TRBJ2-2,CASSSQTGANTGELFF,TGTGCCAGCAGTTCCCAGACAGGCGCGAACACCGGGGAGCTGTTTTTT
many,TRBD2,TRBV9,TRBJ2-3,CASSVERGGSSADTQYF,TGTGCCAGCAGCGTAGAGAGGGGCGGGAGCAGCGCAGATACGCAGTATTTT
many,NA,TRBV2,TRBJ2-3,CASSERGELTQYF,TGTGCCAGCAGTGAAAGGGGAGAATTGACGCAGTATTTT
many,TRBD2,TRBV20-1,TRBJ2-5,CSARSIRDSGRLLETQYF,TGCAGTGCTAGGTCTATCCGGGATAGCGGGAGGTTGTTGGAGACCCAGTACTTC
many,NA,TRBV6-5,TRBJ1-1,CASSYSLDREAFF,TGTGCCAGCAGTTACTCGTTGGACAGAGAAGCTTTCTTT
many,TRBD1,TRBV20-1,TRBJ1-2,CSAYRQGIYGYTF,TGCAGTGCTTACAGACAGGGAATCTATGGCTACACCTTC
many,TRBD1,TRBV5-1,TRBJ2-1,CASSSQGRGDNEQFF,TGCGCCAGCAGCTCACAGGGGCGCGGTGACAATGAGCAGTTCTTC
NA,TRBD2,TRBV9,TRBJ2-3,CASSGKTSGGTDTQYF,TGTGCCAGCAGCGGGAAAACTAGCGGGGGCACAGATACGCAGTATTTT
many,TRBD2,TRBV7-9,TRBJ2-3,CASSYSGSVADTQYF,TGTGCCAGCAGCTACAGCGGGAGTGTCGCAGATACGCAGTATTTT
many,NA,TRBV7-9,TRBJ1-1,CASSSRGNTEAFF,TGTGCCAGCAGCTCCAGGGGTAACACTGAAGCTTTCTTT
many,NA,TRBV12-3/TRBV12-4,TRBJ2-7,CASSLKLSGEQYF,TGTGCCAGCAGTTTAAAACTATCAGGCGAGCAGTACTTC
many,NA,TRBV12-3/TRBV12-4,TRBJ1-1,CASRPGGGTEAFF,TGTGCCAGCCGACCTGGGGGGGGCACTGAAGCTTTCTTT
many,TRBD2,TRBV20-1,TRBJ2-5,CSASGLAGGETQYF,TGCAGTGCTAGTGGCCTAGCGGGGGGAGAGACCCAGTACTTC
many,NA,TRBV3-1,TRBJ1-1,CASSQPGPHTEAFF,TGTGCCAGCAGCCAGCCGGGACCGCACACTGAAGCTTTCTTT
many,NA,TRBV5-1,TRBJ1-2,CASSSNGDLGYGYTF,TGCGCCAGCAGCTCGAACGGGGATCTAGGCTATGGCTACACCTTC
many,TRBD2,TRBV25-1,TRBJ2-5,CASSEPAGRGGIQETQYF,TGTGCCAGCAGTGAACCCGCAGGGAGGGGAGGGATCCAAGAGACCCAGTACTTC
NA,TRBD2,TRBV4-1,TRBJ2-7,CASSQRTSGTYEQYF,TGCGCCAGCAGCCAGCGGACTAGCGGGACCTACGAGCAGTACTTC
many,NA,TRBV5-5,TRBJ2-4,CASSYVQGGGIQYF,TGTGCCAGCAGCTACGTCCAGGGTGGGGGCATTCAGTACTTC
many,NA,TRBV29-1,TRBJ1-1,CSALRGEEAFF,TGCAGCGCCCTGCGGGGGGAGGAAGCTTTCTTT
many,TRBD2,TRBV9,TRBJ2-7,CASSSEAPSGRAYEQYF,TGTGCCAGCAGCTCAGAGGCTCCTAGCGGGAGGGCCTACGAGCAGTACTTC
few,NA,TRBV3-1,TRBJ1-1,CASSPLEGTEAFF,TGTGCCAGCAGCCCACTCGAGGGGACTGAAGCTTTCTTT
many,NA,TRBV5-1,TRBJ2-5,CASSPERETQYF,TGCGCCAGCAGCCCCGAAAGGGAGACCCAGTACTTC
NA,TRBD1,TRBV12-3/TRBV12-4,TRBJ2-7,CASSIRGFPYEQYF,TGTGCCAGCAGTATCAGGGGGTTCCCCTACGAGCAGTACTTC
many,NA,TRBV11-2,TRBJ1-2,CASSLDNLGGYTF,TGTGCCAGCAGCTTAGATAACCTCGGAGGCTACACCTTC
many,TRBD2,TRBV11-2,TRBJ2-2,CASSLVNGGRSGELFF,TGTGCCAGCAGCTTAGTCAACGGCGGGAGATCCGGGGAGCTGTTTTTT
many,NA,TRBV7-2,TRBJ2-7,CASSNAGAAGEQYF,TGTGCCAGCAGCAACGCAGGGGCAGCGGGGGAGCAGTACTTC
few,TRBD2,TRBV5-6,TRBJ2-7,CASSLSGTSGKYEQYF,TGTGCCAGCAGCTTGTCCGGGACTAGCGGCAAGTACGAGCAGTACTTC
many,TRBD2,TRBV6-6,TRBJ2-1,CATRTSELGEQFF,TGTGCCACTCGGACTAGCGAATTGGGTGAGCAGTTCTTC
many,NA,TRBV27,TRBJ2-7,CASSLSKVSTQYF,TGTGCCAGCAGTTTATCGAAGGTTTCGACGCAGTACTTC
many,TRBD1,TRBV5-1,TRBJ2-1,CASSHGQGLIGSEQFF,TGCGCCAGCAGCCACGGACAGGGGCTTATCGGGTCTGAGCAGTTCTTC
many,NA,TRBV7-9,TRBJ2-5,CASSENQETQYF,TGTGCCAGCAGCGAGAACCAAGAGACCCAGTACTTC
many,NA,TRBV20-1,TRBJ2-1,CSARVRDNEQFF,TGCAGTGCTAGAGTCCGTGACAATGAGCAGTTCTTC
NA,NA,TRBV5-5,TRBJ2-1,CASSLVRGTGPYNEQFF,TGTGCCAGCAGCTTGGTAAGGGGCACAGGGCCCTACAATGAGCAGTTCTTC
many,NA,TRBV20-1,TRBJ1-1,CSARDVTEAFF,TGCAGTGCTAGAGATGTTACTGAAGCTTTCTTT
NA,NA,TRBV20-1,TRBJ1-5,CSARNAGGESNQPQHF,TGCAGTGCTAGAAATGCTGGGGGCGAGAGCAATCAGCCCCAGCATTTT
NA,NA,TRBV14,TRBJ2-1,CASSHPAGEGATYNEQFF,TGTGCCAGCAGCCATCCCGCCGGGGAGGGGGCAACCTACAATGAGCAGTTCTTC
NA,NA,TRBV7-9,TRBJ2-7,CASSYVRGHEQYF,TGTGCCAGCAGCTACGTCAGGGGCCACGAGCAGTACTTC
many,NA,TRBV4-3,TRBJ1-1,CASSQEPVNTEAFF,TGCGCCAGCAGCCAAGAACCGGTGAACACTGAAGCTTTCTTT
many,NA,TRBV12-3/TRBV12-4,TRBJ2-7,CASSADPSSYEQYF,TGTGCCAGCAGCGCCGACCCGAGCTCCTACGAGCAGTACTTC
many,TRBD1,TRBV7-2,TRBJ1-1,CASSRGQGAEAFF,TGTGCCAGCAGCCGGGGACAGGGGGCCGAAGCTTTCTTT
many,NA,TRBV20-1,TRBJ2-3,CSARDPRSTDTQYF,TGCAGTGCTAGAGATCCCCGTAGCACAGATACGCAGTATTTT
many,NA,TRBV4-1,TRBJ2-1,CASSPLRGNEQFF,TGCGCCAGCAGCCCGCTGCGGGGCAATGAGCAGTTCTTC
few,NA,TRBV5-5,TRBJ2-7,CASSRTDNEGGEQYF,TGTGCCAGCAGCCGCACGGATAATGAGGGGGGGGAGCAGTACTTC
few,NA,TRBV7-2,TRBJ2-3,CASSFLVGTDTQYF,TGTGCCAGCAGCTTCCTAGTCGGAACAGATACGCAGTATTTT
few,TRBD1,TRBV5-1,TRBJ2-7,CASSTGDGLYEQYF,TGCGCCAGCAGCACAGGGGACGGTCTGTACGAGCAGTACTTC
few,NA,TRBV11-2,TRBJ1-1,CASSLDPTGAGRGAFF,TGTGCCAGCAGCTTGGACCCTACCGGGGCCGGGAGGGGAGCTTTCTTT
few,NA,TRBV5-1,TRBJ2-7,CASSPDGTYEQYF,TGCGCCAGCAGCCCGGACGGGACCTACGAGCAGTACTTC
many,NA,TRBV10-3,TRBJ1-3,CAISDTGRSSGNTIYF,TGTGCCATCAGTGATACGGGAAGGTCCTCTGGAAACACCATATATTTT
many,NA,TRBV20-1,TRBJ2-1,CSARLSSSYNEQFF,TGCAGTGCTAGATTATCGAGCTCCTACAATGAGCAGTTCTTC
NA,NA,TRBV30,TRBJ2-5,CAWNNGGVVETQYF,TGTGCCTGGAATAACGGAGGGGTTGTAGAGACCCAGTACTTC
many,NA,TRBV25-1,TRBJ2-2,CASRATGNTGELFF,TGTGCCAGCAGGGCTACAGGGAACACCGGGGAGCTGTTTTTT
many,TRBD1,TRBV10-3,TRBJ1-2,CAISEGTAYGYTF,TGTGCCATCAGTGAGGGGACAGCCTATGGCTACACCTTC
few,NA,TRBV18,TRBJ1-4,CASSPPGNVVEKLFF,TGTGCCAGCTCACCACCGGGGAACGTAGTGGAAAAACTGTTTTTT
many,NA,TRBV5-1,TRBJ2-7,CASSLAKTGAGIYEQYF,TGCGCCAGCAGCTTGGCTAAGACAGGTGCTGGTATCTACGAGCAGTACTTC